These 32 T cell receptor beta chains share one sample of origin, sequenced in a study of CD8+ T cells in alopecia areata. TCR sequencing used cDNA made by reverse transcription of extracted RNA. Some clones are missing from TCRdb's copy, which holds only in-frame ones; the method was immunoSEQ multiplex PCR. The sample lists 90,000 to 120,000 clones; around 83% were seen once. As to treatment: oral pan-JAK inhibitor, 5-10 mg twice daily. The specimen was CD8+ T cells sorted from blood, collected at week 24, from a patient treated with tofacitinib. The receptors were sampled from a human donor with alopecia areata.

The rearrangement links TRBV29-1 to TRBJ2-1; perhaps TRBD2 as D (6 bases). The ends were cut back, 3 bases at V and 0 bases at J, with 9 bases in the middle. Germline CDR1 reads SQVTM; CDR2 reads ANQGSEA. CDR3 length equals 14 residues. The CDR3 region is CSVEWRGSYNEQFF. The CDR3 DNA sequence: TGCAGCGTTGAGTGGCGGGGCTCCTACAATGAGCAGTTCTTC.

V usage is TRBV4-1 and J usage is TRBJ1-1; no clear D. This CDR3 spans 14 amino acids. Per germline, CDR1 MGHRA and CDR2 YSYEKL. Trimming cost V 0 bases and J 6 bases, with 11 bases left between them. CDR3 sequence: CASSQDEGKAEAFF. The CDR3 DNA follows: TGCGCCAGCAGCCAAGACGAAGGGAAGGCTGAAGCTTTCTTT.

This clone has just a few counts. The rearrangement links TRBV4-1 to TRBJ2-3; no firm D call. Germline V gene data show CDR1 as MGHRA and CDR2 as YSYEKL. V dropped 0 bases and J dropped 3 bases, with 13 bases sitting between them. CDR3 size: 16 residues. This chain's CDR3 is CASSQERAVGTDTQYF. The CDR3 DNA reads as TGCGCCAGCAGCCAAGAACGCGCGGTTGGGACAGATACGCAGTATTTT.

This rearrangement joins TRBV12-5 to TRBJ1-5; 7 bases are shared with TRBD1. J gave up 0 bases and V 4 bases, and 6 bases lay outside the gene matches. The germline CDR1 and CDR2 sequences are LGHNT and FRNRAP. This CDR3 is built from 16 residues. Written as DNA, the CDR3 is TGTGCTAGTGGTTATCTAGGGGGCCTTAGCAATCAGCCCCAGCATTTT. Translating it yields CASGYLGGLSNQPQHF. The full variable domain, its missing parts supplied by reference TRBV12-5 and TRBJ1-5, is DARVTQTPRHKVTEMGQEVTMRCQPILGHNTVFWYRQTMMQGLELLAYFRNRAPLDDSGMPKDRFSAEMPDATLATLKIQPSEPRDSAVYFCASGYLGGLSNQPQHFGDGTRLSIL.

The chain has TRBV7-8 and TRBJ2-3; 8 bases match TRBD2. Germline V gene data show CDR1 as SGHVS and CDR2 as FQNEAQ. This CDR3 contains 15 residues. Trimming at V came to 0 bases and at J to 5 bases, leaving 4 bases not matched to a gene. CDR3 in amino acids: CASSLARGGRDTQYF. CDR3 bases: TGTGCCAGCAGCTTAGCACGGGGGGGCCGAGATACGCAGTATTTT.

The V gene is TRBV4-3, the J gene TRBJ1-2; D is possibly TRBD1 (6 bases). CDR1 and CDR2 (germline): LGHNA, YSLEER. CDR3 length: 19 amino acids. Trimming took off 1 base at V and 0 bases at J, with 21 bases between the two ends. The CDR3 nucleotides are TGCGCCAGCAGCCAAGCCGTCTACTCCGGACAGTCATCTAACTATGGCTACACCTTC. The encoded protein is CASSQAVYSGQSSNYGYTF.

The chain carries TRBV5-1 and TRBJ2-5; D is perhaps TRBD1 (6 bases). The CDR3 is 12 residues long. The V end was cut by 6 bases, the J end by 5 bases, with 11 bases between. CDR1 and CDR2 from the germline V gene are SGHRS and YFSETQ. DNA for the CDR3: TGCGCCAGCACCGAGAGGGGGGAGACCCAGTACTTC. It is translated as CASTERGETQYF.

This clone was recorded only once. The V and J genes are TRBV11-1 and TRBJ2-7; TRBD2 matches at 11 bases. V was pared by 5 bases and J by 4 bases, with 19 bases of the junction left unmatched. Germline V gene data show CDR1 as SGHAT and CDR2 as FQDESV (reference sequence). The CDR3 covers 19 residues. The CDR3 region is CASSLYRTSGSPFGYEQYF. The CDR3 DNA reads as TGTGCCAGCAGCCTCTACCGGACTAGCGGGTCGCCATTTGGATACGAGCAGTACTTC.

The V and J genes are TRBV29-1 and TRBJ2-5; 8 bases match TRBD1. The CDR3 contains 14 residues. CDR1 and CDR2 from the germline V gene are SQVTM and ANQGSEA. The V gene end was trimmed by 5 bases and the J gene end by 2 bases; junction bases not matched to a gene: 7. DNA for the CDR3: TGCAGCGTTCGTTTAGGACAGGGACAAGAGACCCAGTACTTC. Its translation: CSVRLGQGQETQYF. Filled out from reference TRBV29-1 and TRBJ2-5, the complete variable domain reads SAVISQKPSRDICQRGTSLTIQCQVDSQVTMMFWYRQQPGQSLTLIATANQGSEATYESGFVIDKFPISRPNLTFSTLTVSNMSPEDSSIYLCSVRLGQGQETQYFGPGTRLLVL.

This clone has ten or more counts. The junction departs from germline at one end; a sequencing error may be responsible. The chain has TRBV5-5 and TRBJ2-2; TRBD1 might be the D (5 bases). The CDR3 totals 15 residues. Germline assignment: CDR1 SGHKS and CDR2 YYEKEE (reference sequence). The CDR3, as DNA: TGTGCCAGCACCTTGAGGACACCGAACACCGGGGAGCTGTTTTTT. Amino acid sequence: CASTLRTPNTGELFF.

This clone was seen repeatedly, ten times or more. The chain carries TRBV7-3 and TRBJ2-1; D remains unclear. Germline V gives CDR1 SGHTA, CDR2 FQGTGA. Trimming shortened V by 4 bases and J by 7 bases, and 14 bases separated the two germline ends. The CDR3 is 14 amino acids. The CDR3 region has the DNA TGTGCCAGCAGCTCCGACTGGGATGGTAATGAGCAGTTCTTC. It yields the protein CASSSDWDGNEQFF.

The chain couples TRBV2 to TRBJ2-1; 13 nucleotides agree with TRBD2. The trim removed 6 bases at V and 4 bases at J, leaving 3 bases unmatched. From germline, CDR1 is SNHLY and CDR2 FYNNEI. The CDR3 contains 15 residues. Here the CDR3 DNA reads TGTGCCAGCAGAACTAGCGGGGGGGCTTACAATGAGCAGTTCTTC. This sequence encodes CASRTSGGAYNEQFF. The full variable domain, its missing parts supplied by reference TRBV2 and TRBJ2-1, is EPEVTQTPSHQVTQMGQEVILRCVPISNHLYFYWYRQILGQKVEFLVSFYNNEISEKSEIFDDQFSVERPDGSNFTLKIRSTKLEDSAMYFCASRTSGGAYNEQFFGPGTRLTVL.

The rearrangement uses TRBV5-6 and TRBJ2-1, with D hard to call. Trimming shortened V by 3 bases and J by 8 bases, and 21 bases separated the two germline ends. The CDR3 runs to 16 residues. The germline gives CDR1 SGHDT, CDR2 YYEEEE. The CDR3, as DNA: TGTGCCAGCAGCTCATATATATTGGCCAACCATGATGAGCAGTTCTTC. Its protein product is CASSSYILANHDEQFF.

J is TRBJ1-1 and V is TRBV15; D possibly corresponds to TRBD1 (5 bases). CDR1 and CDR2 (germline): LNHNV, YYDKDF (reference sequence). V was cut by 8 bases and J by 1 base, with 11 bases left in between. The CDR3 sequence is 13 residues long. Here the CDR3 DNA reads TGTGCCACCGAAAGCGGACAGAACACTGAAGCTTTCTTT. Its protein product is CATESGQNTEAFF.

V and J are TRBV7-6 and TRBJ2-2; 14 bases align to TRBD2. Germline CDR1 and CDR2: SGHVS and FNYEAQ. V trimming: 4 bases; J trimming: 2 bases; junction bases outside the gene matches: 9. The CDR3 runs 19 residues. DNA of the CDR3: TGTGCCAGCAGCTCCGACCCGACTAGCGGGGGGGCTAACACCGGGGAGCTGTTTTTT. Amino acids: CASSSDPTSGGANTGELFF.

The chain employs TRBV18 and TRBJ2-1; tentative D call: TRBD2 (5 bases). V lost 3 bases and J 2 bases, leaving 14 bases between the germline ends. Germline V lookup: CDR1 KGHSH, CDR2 LQKENI. The CDR3 has 16 residues. The CDR3 is CASSPLTTRTYNEQFF. The CDR3 DNA follows: TGTGCCAGCTCACCTTTGACTACAAGGACCTACAATGAGCAGTTCTTC.

This clone was observed a single time. J is TRBJ2-3 and V is TRBV14; maybe TRBD1 (5 bases). CDR1 is SGHDN and CDR2 is FVKESK in the germline V gene. V was pared by 0 bases and J by 6 bases, with 19 bases between. CDR3 length: 17 residues. The CDR3 nucleotides read TGTGCCAGCAGCCAAGAAAATCAGGGCGTTATTTGGGATACGCAGTATTTT. Its protein is CASSQENQGVIWDTQYF.

The chain has TRBV7-9 and TRBJ2-5, with TRBD1 as a possible D gene (8 bases). Germline V CDR1 and CDR2: SEHNR, FQNEAQ (reference sequence). This CDR3 spans 15 amino acids. V dropped 5 bases and J dropped 7 bases, with 20 bases sitting between them. CDR3 protein: CASSPPDRDYGTQYF. CDR3 bases: TGTGCCAGCAGCCCCCCGGACAGGGACTATGGGACCCAGTACTTC.

The genes are TRBV25-1 and TRBJ2-3; tentatively, D is TRBD1 or TRBD2 (5 bases each). From germline, CDR1 is MGHDK and CDR2 SYGVNS. CDR3 length equals 16 residues. Trimming took off 2 bases at V and 7 bases at J, with 19 bases between the two ends. The chain's CDR3 is CASSEGAGLAQNTQYF. The CDR3 coding sequence is TGTGCCAGCAGTGAAGGGGCAGGGCTAGCTCAAAATACGCAGTATTTT.

This clone was found once. The chain links TRBV5-1 to TRBJ1-1, with a possible D match to TRBD1 (6 bases). This CDR3 contains 15 residues. Germline V lookup: CDR1 SGHRS, CDR2 YFSETQ. V gave up 4 bases and J gave up 1 base, with 14 bases separating them. The CDR3 loop is CASSPGRQANTEAFF. CDR3 DNA: TGCGCCAGCAGCCCGGGGAGACAGGCGAACACTGAAGCTTTCTTT.

This clone appeared a single time. CDR3 sequence: CASGPGHSYNEQFF. The DNA of the CDR3 is TGTGCCAGCGGCCCGGGCCACTCCTACAATGAGCAGTTCTTC. V gene TRBV27 combines with J gene TRBJ2-1; D gene uncertain. Germline CDR1 MNHEY, CDR2 SMNVEV (reference sequence). V lost 8 bases to trimming and J lost 0 bases, with 11 bases between them. The CDR3 consists of 14 residues.

The J gene is TRBJ2-7, the V gene TRBV11-2, with TRBD1 as a possible D gene (8 bases). Germline lookup yields CDR1 SGHAT and CDR2 FQNNGV. This CDR3 is 19 amino acids long. V was shortened by 1 base and J by 4 bases, with 26 bases between the two germline ends. CDR3 loop: CASSLGPTRQGISGYEQYF. CDR3 nucleotides: TGTGCCAGCAGCTTAGGCCCCACCCGACAGGGGATTAGCGGGTACGAGCAGTACTTC.

About this clone: Additional DNA sequences in this sample encode the identical CDR3. The chain links TRBV7-2 to TRBJ2-7; a possible D gene is TRBD2 (6 bases). In germline, CDR1 is SGHTA, CDR2 FQGNSA. CDR3 length: 14 residues. Trimming took 0 bases from V and 1 from J, leaving 7 bases between them. This CDR3 reads CASSLAGGSYEQYF. CDR3 nucleotides: TGTGCCAGCAGCTTAGCGGGGGGTTCCTACGAGCAGTACTTC.

This clone came up a few times. DNA of the CDR3: TGCGCCAGCAGCTTGATGGACAGCCTAATCACCTACGAGCAGTACTTC. This sequence encodes CASSLMDSLITYEQYF. The chain joins TRBV5-1 to TRBJ2-7; D is possibly TRBD1 (6 bases). V lost 1 base and J lost 2, with 16 bases in between. The germline CDR1 and CDR2 sequences are SGHRS and YFSETQ. This CDR3 has 16 residues.

The V call is TRBV5-4, the J call TRBJ2-5; D is perhaps TRBD2 (6 bases). The length of the CDR3 is 14 residues. Trimming cost V 2 bases and J 2 bases, with 10 bases left between them. In germline, CDR1 is SGHNT, CDR2 YYREEE (reference sequence). CDR3 sequence reads: CASSFDLAQETQYF. In DNA, the CDR3 is TGTGCCAGCAGCTTCGATCTAGCGCAAGAGACCCAGTACTTC.

The chain has TRBV4-1 and TRBJ2-7; 10 nucleotides agree with TRBD1. The germline V gene has CDR1 MGHRA and CDR2 YSYEKL. This CDR3 spans 15 amino acids. J was trimmed by 3 bases and V by 2 bases; bases with no gene match: 4. CDR3 sequence: CASSQPGQGIYEQYF. In nucleotides, the CDR3 is TGCGCCAGCAGCCAACCGGGACAGGGGATCTACGAGCAGTACTTC.

The chain recombines TRBV30 with TRBJ2-2, with a possible D match to TRBD1 (5 bases). The CDR3 runs to 12 residues. V was pared by 3 bases and J by 8 bases, with 10 bases between. CDR1 is GTSNPN and CDR2 is SVGIG in the germline V gene (reference sequence). CDR3 nucleotide sequence: TGTGCCTGGAGAGGGGCCGGTGGGGAGCTGTTTTTT. Protein: CAWRGAGGELFF.

In its sample, this clone was seen a few times. This chain links TRBV7-8 with TRBJ1-1; D is perhaps TRBD1 (6 bases). Per the germline V gene, CDR1 is SGHVS and CDR2 is FQNEAQ. V lost 2 bases, J lost 0 bases, and 10 bases lay in between. CDR3 length: 15 residues. The CDR3 here is CASSLKGGLNTEAFF. For the CDR3, the DNA is TGTGCCAGCAGCTTAAAGGGGGGTTTGAACACTGAAGCTTTCTTT.

The CDR3 sequence: CASSVSPGLAGADTQYF. The CDR3 DNA is TGTGCCAGCAGCGTATCGCCGGGACTAGCGGGGGCAGATACGCAGTATTTT. The chain has TRBV7-9 and TRBJ2-3; 14 nucleotides match TRBD2. CDR1 is SEHNR, CDR2 FQNEAQ, per germline (reference sequence). There are 17 residues in the CDR3. The junction had 8 bases not matched to a gene; V was cut back by 5 bases and J by 4 bases.

The rearrangement uses TRBV6-5 and TRBJ1-1; D call uncertain. Trimming cost V 2 bases and J 6 bases, with 10 bases left between them. Germline V gene sequence: CDR1 MNHEY, CDR2 SVGAGI. This CDR3 region has 13 residues. DNA for the CDR3: TGTGCCAGCAGTTACGGCGGGTGGCCTGAAGCTTTCTTT. This codes for CASSYGGWPEAFF.

The chain has TRBV7-9 and TRBJ2-7; D possibly corresponds to TRBD1 (5 bases). With 0 bases removed from V and 5 bases from J, the gap between germline ends came to 20 bases. The germline V gene encodes CDR1 SEHNR and CDR2 FQNEAQ (reference sequence). CDR3 length equals 17 residues. Written as DNA, the CDR3 is TGTGCCAGCAGCTTAGCCCCCAGGGAACTCGGTCTAGACGAGCAGTACTTC. This translates into CASSLAPRELGLDEQYF.

This chain connects TRBV5-1 to TRBJ2-1; TRBD1 matches 10 bases. CDR1 and CDR2 from the germline V gene are SGHRS and YFSETQ. Trimming removed 6 bases from V and 6 bases from J; junction bases left unmatched: 6. This CDR3 contains 14 residues. CDR3 nucleotide sequence: TGCGCCAGCACCATTGGACAGGGGGGCAATGAGCAGTTCTTC. This gives the protein CASTIGQGGNEQFF.